These 17 T cell receptor beta chains originate from one sample sequenced in a study of T cells in Graves' hyperthyroidism and ophthalmopathy. TCR beta CDR3 sequences were amplified from RNA transcripts. With the HTBI primer set, the TCR CDR3 went through a first round of RT-PCR. One entry per CDR3 protein, called by TCRdb with MiXCR from the multiplex PCR reads. This table has 700,000 or so distinct CDR3 sequences, 16% appearing once. Sequenced material: blood. The source of these receptors is a man aged 18 to 35 with Graves' hyperthyroidism.

V is TRBV11-2 and J is TRBJ2-7, with D unresolved. The ends were cut back, 7 bases at V and 7 bases at J, with 20 bases in the middle. This CDR3 contains 14 residues. Germline values: CDR1 SGHAT, CDR2 FQNNGV. The CDR3 loop is CASTLDDAPEEQYF. The DNA for the CDR3 is TGTGCCAGCACCCTAGATGACGCCCCGGAGGAGCAGTACTTC.

This clonotype was found many times. The chain is built from TRBV7-2 and TRBJ1-1; D possibly corresponds to TRBD1 (5 bases). This CDR3 spans 17 amino acids. V lost 3 bases, J lost 4 bases, and 21 bases lay in between. Germline V lookup: CDR1 SGHTA, CDR2 FQGNSA. The CDR3 loop reads CASSFSMGRPTTTEAFF. CDR3 in DNA: TGTGCCAGCAGCTTTTCAATGGGACGCCCCACAACCACTGAAGCTTTCTTT. Complete variable domain (other parts from reference TRBV7-2 and TRBJ1-1): GAGVSQSPSNKVTEKGKDVELRCDPISGHTALYWYRQSLGQGLEFLIYFQGNSAPDKSGLPSDRFSAERTGGSVSTLTIQRTQQEDSAVYLCASSFSMGRPTTTEAFFGQGTRLTVV.

The V gene is TRBV4-1, the J gene TRBJ1-2; D is ambiguous. Germline CDR1 MGHRA, CDR2 YSYEKL. Trimming took off 7 bases at V and 0 bases at J, with 15 bases between the two ends. CDR3 size: 15 residues. CDR3 in amino acids: CASTPKETSNYGYTF. In nucleotides, the CDR3 is TGCGCCAGCACCCCAAAAGAAACATCTAACTATGGCTACACCTTC.

This clonotype was seen repeatedly, ten times or more. The chain joins TRBV19 to TRBJ2-2; D gene ambiguous. V was pared by 4 bases and J by 2 bases, with 5 bases between. The germline V gene has CDR1 LNHDA and CDR2 SQIVND (reference sequence). The CDR3 is 13 amino acids. CDR3 region: CASSTVNTGELFF. CDR3 nucleotide sequence: TGTGCCAGTAGTACGGTTAACACCGGGGAGCTGTTTTTT.

This clonotype was seen a handful of times. The rearrangement links TRBV14 to TRBJ2-5; D might be TRBD2 (6 bases). Trimming removed 3 bases at V and 7 bases at J, with 21 bases between. Germline CDR1 reads SGHDN; CDR2 reads FVKESK. The CDR3 is made up of 16 amino acids. CDR3: CASSHLSGGTPGTQYF. DNA for the CDR3: TGTGCCAGCAGCCACCTTTCAGGCGGGACCCCTGGGACCCAGTACTTC.

This chain joins TRBV19 and TRBJ2-2, with 9 bases lining up with TRBD2. This CDR3 contains 17 residues. J was trimmed by 3 bases and V by 6 bases; bases with no gene match: 11. Germline values: CDR1 LNHDA, CDR2 SQIVND (reference sequence). CDR3 sequence reads: CASSPSGLAGDTGELFF. The CDR3 DNA is TGTGCCAGTAGCCCGAGCGGGTTAGCGGGAGACACCGGGGAGCTGTTTTTT.

There are many counts of this clonotype. The chain employs TRBV7-2 and TRBJ2-5; D is uncertain. V lost 1 base and J lost 5, with 8 bases in between. The CDR3 is 13 residues long. Germline V gene sequence: CDR1 SGHTA, CDR2 FQGNSA. CDR3 in amino acids: CASSLGRWETQYF. The CDR3 coding sequence is TGTGCCAGCAGCTTAGGACGGTGGGAGACCCAGTACTTC.

The genes are TRBV4-1 and TRBJ1-1; 7 nucleotides match TRBD1. From germline, CDR1 is MGHRA and CDR2 YSYEKL. After removal of 5 bases from V and 3 bases from J, the junction contained 3 bases not matched to a gene. The CDR3 consists of 13 residues. This chain's CDR3 is CASSDRVDTEAFF. In DNA, the CDR3 is TGCGCCAGCAGCGACAGGGTTGACACTGAAGCTTTCTTT.

This clonotype was recorded many times. A junction end diverges from the germline sequence, so it may reflect a read error. The rearrangement uses TRBV5-1 and TRBJ2-1; 7 bases are shared with TRBD1. This CDR3 region has 13 residues. Germline CDR1 reads SGHRS; CDR2 reads YFSETQ. DNA for the CDR3: TGCGCCAGCAGTTTGGACAGGAACAATGAGCAGTTCTTC. Its protein product is CASSLDRNNEQFF.

The rearrangement joins TRBV28 to TRBJ2-3, with TRBD1 as a possible D gene (6 bases). Germline CDR1 reads MDHEN; CDR2 reads SYDVKM. V dropped 7 bases and J dropped 2 bases, with 19 bases sitting between them. The CDR3 contains 16 residues. This chain's CDR3 is CASTIGVQGFTDTQYF. The CDR3 nucleotides read TGTGCCAGCACTATCGGAGTCCAGGGGTTCACAGATACGCAGTATTTT.

The chain combines TRBV28 with TRBJ2-3, with unresolved D. V was clipped by 1 base and J by 7 bases, with 6 bases between them. The CDR3 runs 12 residues. Germline lookup yields CDR1 MDHEN and CDR2 SYDVKM. In DNA, the CDR3 is TGTGCCAGCAGTTTATCCGAGAATACGCAGTATTTT. Translated: CASSLSENTQYF.

This clonotype was seen a handful of times. This rearrangement joins TRBV7-9 to TRBJ1-2, with 7 bases that match TRBD1. The CDR3 sequence is 15 residues long. J was trimmed by 0 bases and V by 2 bases; bases with no gene match: 3. Germline CDR1 SEHNR, CDR2 FQNEAQ (reference sequence). The CDR3: CASSLTGDANYGYTF. CDR3 DNA: TGTGCCAGCAGCTTAACAGGGGACGCTAACTATGGCTACACCTTC.

V usage is TRBV7-2 and J usage is TRBJ1-6; 9 bases map to TRBD1. Germline assignment: CDR1 SGHTA and CDR2 FQGNSA. J gave up 6 bases and V 5 bases, and 5 bases lay outside the gene matches. The CDR3 consists of 15 residues. The DNA for the CDR3 is TGTGCCAGCAGCGTCCGGGACAGGGCTAATTCACCCCTCCACTTT. Its translation: CASSVRDRANSPLHF.

This clonotype has just a few counts. A read error may produce the germline difference seen at one junction end. This rearrangement joins TRBV18 to TRBJ2-5, with 7 nucleotides matching TRBD2. The CDR3 covers 16 residues. CDR1 is KGHSH and CDR2 is LQKENI in the germline V gene. The CDR3 region is CAGSPPGGRAGETQYF. The CDR3 nucleotides read TGTGCCGGCTCACCACCGGGCGGGAGAGCGGGAGAGACCCAGTACTTC.

This clonotype was seen a handful of times. V is TRBV20-1 and J is TRBJ1-1; perhaps TRBD1 as D (6 bases). The germline V gene encodes CDR1 DFQATT and CDR2 SNEGSKA (reference sequence). This CDR3 has 12 amino acids. Trimming stripped 3 bases from V and 3 bases from J, with 8 bases between. The CDR3 reads CSASGGYTEAFF. In nucleotides, the CDR3 is TGCAGTGCTAGTGGGGGCTACACTGAAGCTTTCTTT.

This clonotype appeared a few times. V gene TRBV4-1 combines with J gene TRBJ1-6; D gene ambiguous. Germline V gene lookup returns CDR1 MGHRA and CDR2 YSYEKL. The CDR3 sequence is 15 residues long. V was cut by 1 base and J by 9 bases, with 13 bases left in between. The chain's CDR3 is CASSQGGDHTSPLHF. The CDR3 DNA reads TGCGCCAGCAGCCAAGGAGGAGACCATACTTCACCCCTCCACTTT.

Ten or more counts support this clonotype. This chain uses TRBV20-1 with TRBJ2-1; 10 bases match TRBD2. V gave up 0 bases and J gave up 6 bases; unmatched junction bases: 2. The CDR3 is 14 amino acids. Germline assignment: CDR1 DFQATT and CDR2 SNEGSKA (reference sequence). The CDR3 DNA follows: TGCAGTGCTAGAGATTCTAGCGGGAGCAATGAGCAGTTCTTC. This gives the protein CSARDSSGSNEQFF.